The 13 T cell receptor beta chains reported below all come from one sample, sequenced in a study of cytomegalovirus exposure and HLA in healthy donors. The PCR made use of 60 Vbeta and 13 Jbeta primers. TCRdb's copy holds only in-frame clones and misses some; the assay was immunoSEQ multiplex PCR. The sample has about 180,000 clones, 82% seen once. Sequences were obtained from PBMCs. Receptors were obtained from a man between 35 and 55 years old in good health and CMV-seronegative.

The rearrangement links TRBV4-1 to TRBJ1-1; no reliable D call. Deletions cut 2 bases from V and 4 bases from J, with 8 bases between. CDR3 length: 13 amino acids. Germline V lookup: CDR1 MGHRA, CDR2 YSYEKL. The CDR3 nucleotides are TGCGCCAGCAGCCAATCGAGGAGCACTGAAGCTTTCTTT. It encodes CASSQSRSTEAFF.

This chain connects TRBV7-6 to TRBJ1-3; 7 nucleotides agree with TRBD1. This CDR3 has 18 amino acids. Germline CDR1 reads SGHVS; CDR2 reads FNYEAQ. The V and J ends lost 5 bases and 0 bases, in that order; junction bases with no gene match: 13. DNA of the CDR3: TGTGCCAGCAGCCAGGGACAGCCCCTCTACTACTCTGGAAACACCATATATTTT. Translated, it gives CASSQGQPLYYSGNTIYF.

This clone was recorded a few times. This chain uses TRBV7-8 with TRBJ1-2; 8 bases agree with TRBD1. Germline assignment: CDR1 SGHVS and CDR2 FQNEAQ. J was trimmed by 5 bases and V by 6 bases; bases with no gene match: 8. CDR3 size: 14 residues. In DNA, the CDR3 is TGTGCCAGCAGGGAAGACAGGGGAGGATATGGCTACACCTTC. It codes for CASREDRGGYGYTF.

The rearrangement uses TRBV14 and TRBJ2-2; 8 bases map to TRBD1. The junction had 10 bases not matched to a gene; V was cut back by 4 bases and J by 3 bases. The germline V gene has CDR1 SGHDN and CDR2 FVKESK. The CDR3 length is 17 residues. The CDR3 reads CASSPGQGPSYTGELFF. The CDR3 nucleotides read TGTGCCAGCAGCCCCGGACAGGGTCCTTCCTACACCGGGGAGCTGTTTTTT.

This clone was counted once. The chain is built from TRBV14 and TRBJ1-1, with D possibly TRBD1 on 6 matching bases. Germline V gene lookup returns CDR1 SGHDN and CDR2 FVKESK. The CDR3 runs 15 residues. The ends were cut back, 3 bases at V and 3 bases at J, with 14 bases in the middle. CDR3: CASSHQGLRDTEAFF. The CDR3 DNA follows: TGTGCCAGCAGCCATCAGGGGCTTCGGGACACTGAAGCTTTCTTT.

The gene calls are TRBV9 and TRBJ2-5; D may be TRBD1 (6 bases). Germline CDR1 reads SGDLS; CDR2 reads YYNGEE. V was clipped by 4 bases and J by 3 bases, with 10 bases between them. The length of the CDR3 is 13 residues. As DNA, the CDR3 is TGTGCCAGCAGCCCGGGACACAAAGAGACCCAGTACTTC. Protein product: CASSPGHKETQYF.

This clone was detected once. CDR3 sequence: CASSLAGPYNEQFF. The CDR3, as DNA: TGTGCCAGCAGCTTAGCGGGGCCATACAATGAGCAGTTCTTC. This rearrangement joins TRBV7-9 to TRBJ2-1; TRBD1 is a possible D gene (5 bases). In germline, CDR1 is SEHNR, CDR2 FQNEAQ (reference sequence). The ends were cut back, 0 bases at V and 4 bases at J, with 7 bases in the middle. The CDR3 loop spans 14 amino acids. Full variable domain (outside the CDR3, taken from reference TRBV7-9 and TRBJ2-1): DTGVSQNPRHKITKRGQNVTFRCDPISEHNRLYWYRQTLGQGPEFLTYFQNEAQLEKSRLLSDRFSAERPKGSFSTLEIQRTEQGDSAMYLCASSLAGPYNEQFFGPGTRLTVL.

This clone came up a few times. The chain has TRBV28 and TRBJ2-7; D not certain. CDR1 is MDHEN, CDR2 SYDVKM, per germline. The CDR3 is made up of 12 amino acids. V was clipped by 11 bases and J by 0 bases, with 11 bases between them. DNA of the CDR3: TGTGCCTGGGCCACGTTCTCCTACGAGCAGTACTTC. Encoded protein: CAWATFSYEQYF.

This clone was recorded only once. CDR3 bases: TGTGCCAGTGGGGGGTTGTCTAGCACAGATACGCAGTATTTT. It encodes CASGGLSSTDTQYF. V and J are TRBV19 and TRBJ2-3; D is perhaps TRBD2 (6 bases). This CDR3 contains 14 residues. Trimming took 8 bases from V and 0 from J, leaving 12 bases between them. CDR1 and CDR2 (germline): LNHDA, SQIVND (reference sequence).

This sequence joins TRBV19 and TRBJ2-1; 9 positions agree with TRBD2. Germline V gives CDR1 LNHDA, CDR2 SQIVND (reference sequence). After removal of 1 base from V and 0 bases from J, the junction contained 1 base not matched to a gene. The CDR3 contains 16 residues. The CDR3 region has the DNA TGTGCCAGTAGTATAGGCGGGGGGGGCTCCTACAATGAGCAGTTCTTC. Translating it yields CASSIGGGGSYNEQFF. Combining the CDR3 with reference TRBV19 and TRBJ2-1 gives the whole variable domain DGGITQSPKYLFRKEGQNVTLSCEQNLNHDAMYWYRQDPGQGLRLIYYSQIVNDFQKGDIAEGYSVSREKKESFPLTVTSAQKNPTAFYLCASSIGGGGSYNEQFFGPGTRLTVL.

The chain carries TRBV9 and TRBJ2-2; D is perhaps TRBD1 (5 bases). The CDR3 has 15 residues. Trimming pared 3 bases from V and 2 bases from J, leaving 11 bases between. From germline, CDR1 is SGDLS and CDR2 YYNGEE. The chain's CDR3 is CASSGSDRNTGELFF. The CDR3 DNA sequence: TGTGCCAGCAGCGGATCTGACAGAAACACCGGGGAGCTGTTTTTT.

J is TRBJ2-3 and V is TRBV4-3, with 13 nucleotides matching TRBD2. The CDR3 is 18 residues long. The V and J ends lost 4 bases and 1 base, in that order; junction bases with no gene match: 8. The germline V gene has CDR1 LGHNA and CDR2 YSLEER. CDR3 DNA: TGCGCCAGCAGCCGCGGGACTAGCGGGGCGCCTGGCACAGATACGCAGTATTTT. It encodes CASSRGTSGAPGTDTQYF.

The chain combines TRBV7-8 with TRBJ1-5; unclear D gene. V was clipped by 2 bases and J by 5 bases, with 10 bases between them. CDR1 and CDR2 from the germline V gene are SGHVS and FQNEAQ. The CDR3 is 14 amino acids. The CDR3 loop reads CASSLLVFDQPQHF. CDR3 sequence (DNA): TGTGCCAGCAGCTTATTAGTTTTCGATCAGCCCCAGCATTTT. Complete variable domain (other parts from reference TRBV7-8 and TRBJ1-5): GAGVSQSPRYKVAKRGQDVALRCDPISGHVSLFWYQQALGQGPEFLTYFQNEAQLDKSGLPSDRFFAERPEGSVSTLKIQRTQQEDSAVYLCASSLLVFDQPQHFGDGTRLSIL.